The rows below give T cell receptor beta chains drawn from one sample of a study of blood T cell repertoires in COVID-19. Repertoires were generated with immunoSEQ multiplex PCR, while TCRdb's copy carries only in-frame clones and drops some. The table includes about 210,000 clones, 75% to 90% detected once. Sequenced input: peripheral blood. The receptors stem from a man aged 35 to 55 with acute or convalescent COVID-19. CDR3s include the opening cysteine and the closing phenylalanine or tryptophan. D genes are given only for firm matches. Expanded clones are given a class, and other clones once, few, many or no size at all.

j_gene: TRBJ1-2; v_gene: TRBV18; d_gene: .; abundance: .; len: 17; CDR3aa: CASSPNTGGAANYGYTF
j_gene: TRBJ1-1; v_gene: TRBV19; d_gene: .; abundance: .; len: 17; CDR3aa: CASSIGTEGELNTEAFF
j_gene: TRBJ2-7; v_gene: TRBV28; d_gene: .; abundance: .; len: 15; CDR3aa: CASSTQGSFVREQYF
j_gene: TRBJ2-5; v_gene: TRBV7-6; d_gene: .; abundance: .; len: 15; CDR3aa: CASSLPGVAFETQYF
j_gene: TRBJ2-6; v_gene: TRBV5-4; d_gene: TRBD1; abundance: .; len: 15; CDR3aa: CASSWTGPGANVLTF
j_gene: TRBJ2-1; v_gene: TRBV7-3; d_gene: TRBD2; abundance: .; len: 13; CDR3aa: CASSLSGGPQQFF
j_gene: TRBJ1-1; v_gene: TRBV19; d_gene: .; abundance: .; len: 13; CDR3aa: CASSSQGNTEAFF
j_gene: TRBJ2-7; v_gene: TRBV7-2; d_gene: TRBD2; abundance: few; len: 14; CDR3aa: CASSLGLADYEQYF
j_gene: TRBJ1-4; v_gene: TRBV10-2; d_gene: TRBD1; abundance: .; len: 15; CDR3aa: CASARTGAENEKLFF
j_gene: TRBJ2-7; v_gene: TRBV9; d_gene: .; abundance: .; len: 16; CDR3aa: CASSGPEGVSSYEQYF